The clone carrying this T cell receptor (beta chain) was found a few times. This entry comes from a study of blood T cells in healthy people across ages. Primers used in a second PCR of about 6 to 11 cycles were a sample-barcoded 5' primer and a J-beta primer mix. TCRdb called the 5' RACE reads again in MiXCR, with one record for every CDR3 protein. In the table there are 1.5 million to 2 million distinct CDR3 sequences, 25% to 30% of which are singletons. V dropped 3 bases and J dropped 0 bases, with 10 bases sitting between them. Germline V lookup: CDR1 SGHTA, CDR2 FQGNSA. The CDR3 loop spans 15 amino acids.

Sequences were obtained from blood. This chain joins TRBV7-2 and TRBJ2-3; no reliable D call. The origin of this receptor is a woman in her thirties in good health. The CDR3 DNA sequence: TGTGCCAGCAGCTTTCTGGCGGTTAGCACAGATACGCAGTATTTT. It is translated as CASSFLAVSTDTQYF.